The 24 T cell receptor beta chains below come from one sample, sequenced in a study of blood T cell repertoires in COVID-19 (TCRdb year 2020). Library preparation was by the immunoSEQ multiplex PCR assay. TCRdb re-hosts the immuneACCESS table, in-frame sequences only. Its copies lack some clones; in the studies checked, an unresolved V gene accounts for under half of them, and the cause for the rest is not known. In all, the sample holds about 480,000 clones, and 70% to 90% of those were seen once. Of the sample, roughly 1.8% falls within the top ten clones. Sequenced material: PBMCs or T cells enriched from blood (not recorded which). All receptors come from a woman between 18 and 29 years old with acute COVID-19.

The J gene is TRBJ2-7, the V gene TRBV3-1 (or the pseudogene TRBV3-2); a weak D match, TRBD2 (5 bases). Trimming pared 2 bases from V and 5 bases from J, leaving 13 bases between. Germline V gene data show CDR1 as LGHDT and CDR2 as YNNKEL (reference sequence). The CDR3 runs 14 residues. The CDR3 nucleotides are TGTGCCAGCAGCCAACAACTAGGACGCCACGAGCAGTACTTC. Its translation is CASSQQLGRHEQYF.

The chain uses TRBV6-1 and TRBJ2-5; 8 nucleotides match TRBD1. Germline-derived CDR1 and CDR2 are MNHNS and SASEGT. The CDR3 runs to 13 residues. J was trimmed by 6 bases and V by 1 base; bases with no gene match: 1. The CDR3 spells CASSEGRGQTQYF. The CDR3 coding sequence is TGTGCCAGCAGTGAAGGCAGGGGGCAGACCCAGTACTTC.

DNA for the CDR3: TGTGCCAGTAGTATAGCCCGGACTAGACTATCAGATACGCAGTATTTT. It codes for CASSIARTRLSDTQYF. The V call is TRBV19, the J call TRBJ2-3, with 7 positions matching TRBD2. CDR1 LNHDA and CDR2 SQIVND come from the germline V gene (reference sequence). The CDR3 consists of 16 residues. V lost 1 base, J lost 4 bases, and 8 bases stayed unmatched.

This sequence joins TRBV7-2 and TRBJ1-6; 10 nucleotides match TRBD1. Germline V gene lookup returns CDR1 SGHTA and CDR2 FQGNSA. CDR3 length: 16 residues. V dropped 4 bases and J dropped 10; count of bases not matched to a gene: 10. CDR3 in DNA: TGTGCCAGCAGCTCAGACGGACAGGGGGTTTTCTCACCCCTCCACTTT. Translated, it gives CASSSDGQGVFSPLHF.

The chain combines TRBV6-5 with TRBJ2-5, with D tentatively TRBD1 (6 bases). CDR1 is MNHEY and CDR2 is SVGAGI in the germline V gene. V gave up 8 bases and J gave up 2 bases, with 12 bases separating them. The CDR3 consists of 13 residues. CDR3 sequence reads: CASLNRDQETQYF. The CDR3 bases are TGTGCCAGCCTGAACAGGGATCAAGAGACCCAGTACTTC.

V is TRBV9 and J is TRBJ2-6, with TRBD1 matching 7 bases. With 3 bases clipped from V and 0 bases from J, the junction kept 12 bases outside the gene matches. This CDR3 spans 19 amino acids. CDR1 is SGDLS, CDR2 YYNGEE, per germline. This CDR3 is CASSATTGVSYSGANVLTF. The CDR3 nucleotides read TGTGCCAGCAGCGCAACCACAGGGGTTTCCTACTCTGGGGCCAACGTCCTGACTTTC.

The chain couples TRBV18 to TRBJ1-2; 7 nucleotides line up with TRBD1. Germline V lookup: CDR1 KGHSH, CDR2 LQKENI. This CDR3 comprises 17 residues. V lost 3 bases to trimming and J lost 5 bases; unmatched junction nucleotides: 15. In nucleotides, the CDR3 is TGTGCCAGCTCACCCACATTTACAGGGGTTTTTGATTATGGCTACACCTTC. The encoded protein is CASSPTFTGVFDYGYTF.

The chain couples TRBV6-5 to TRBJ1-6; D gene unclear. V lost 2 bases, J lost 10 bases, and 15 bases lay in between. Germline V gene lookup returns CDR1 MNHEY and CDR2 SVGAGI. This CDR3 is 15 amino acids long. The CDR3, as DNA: TGTGCCAGCAGTTACAGCGGCAACTTAAGGTCACCCCTCCACTTT. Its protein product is CASSYSGNLRSPLHF.

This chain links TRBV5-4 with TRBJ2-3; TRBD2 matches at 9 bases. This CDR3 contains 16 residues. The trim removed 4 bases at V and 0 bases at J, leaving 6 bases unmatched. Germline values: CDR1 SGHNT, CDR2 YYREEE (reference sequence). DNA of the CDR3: TGTGCCAGCAGCCTGCGGACTAGCGCAAGCACAGATACGCAGTATTTT. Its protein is CASSLRTSASTDTQYF.

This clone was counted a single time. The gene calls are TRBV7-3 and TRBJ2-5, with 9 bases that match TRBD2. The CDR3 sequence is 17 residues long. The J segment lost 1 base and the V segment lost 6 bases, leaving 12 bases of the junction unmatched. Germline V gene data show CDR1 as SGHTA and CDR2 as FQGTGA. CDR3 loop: CASSYHGKRGAQETQYF. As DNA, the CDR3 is TGTGCCAGCAGTTACCATGGGAAGCGGGGGGCCCAAGAGACCCAGTACTTC. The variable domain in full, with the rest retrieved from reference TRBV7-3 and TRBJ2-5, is GAGVSQTPSNKVTEKGKYVELRCDPISGHTALYWYRQSLGQGPEFLIYFQGTGAADDSGLPNDRFFAVRPEGSVSTLKIQRTERGDSAVYLCASSYHGKRGAQETQYFGPGTRLLVL.

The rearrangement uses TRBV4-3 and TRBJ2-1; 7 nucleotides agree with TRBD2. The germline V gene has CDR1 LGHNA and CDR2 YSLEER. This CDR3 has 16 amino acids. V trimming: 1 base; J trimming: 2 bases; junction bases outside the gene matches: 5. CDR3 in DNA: TGCGCCAGCAGCCAAGGGACTAGTAGCGCCTACAATGAGCAGTTCTTC. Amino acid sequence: CASSQGTSSAYNEQFF.

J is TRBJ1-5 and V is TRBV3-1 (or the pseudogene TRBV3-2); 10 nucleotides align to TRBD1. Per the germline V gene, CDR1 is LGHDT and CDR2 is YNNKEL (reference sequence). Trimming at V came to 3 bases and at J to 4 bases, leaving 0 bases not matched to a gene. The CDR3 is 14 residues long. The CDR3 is CASSQGQGNQPQHF. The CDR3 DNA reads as TGTGCCAGCAGCCAGGGACAGGGGAATCAGCCCCAGCATTTT.

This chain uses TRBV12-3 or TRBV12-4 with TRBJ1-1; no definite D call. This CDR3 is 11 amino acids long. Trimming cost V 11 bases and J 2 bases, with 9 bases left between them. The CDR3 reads CADSVNTEAFF. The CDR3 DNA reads TGTGCCGATTCGGTCAACACTGAAGCTTTCTTT.

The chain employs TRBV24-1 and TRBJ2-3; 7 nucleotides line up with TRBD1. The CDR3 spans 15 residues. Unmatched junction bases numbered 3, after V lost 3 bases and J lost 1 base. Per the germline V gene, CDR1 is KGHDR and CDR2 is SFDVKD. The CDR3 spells CATSDRQGGTDTQYF. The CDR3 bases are TGTGCCACCAGTGATCGACAGGGAGGCACAGATACGCAGTATTTT.

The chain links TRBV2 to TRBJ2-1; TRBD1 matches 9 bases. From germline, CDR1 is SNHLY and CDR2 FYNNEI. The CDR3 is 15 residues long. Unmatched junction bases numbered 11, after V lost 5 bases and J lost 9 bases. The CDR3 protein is CASSNTGGVSLEQFF. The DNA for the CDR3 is TGTGCCAGCAGTAATACAGGGGGCGTCTCTCTTGAGCAGTTCTTC.

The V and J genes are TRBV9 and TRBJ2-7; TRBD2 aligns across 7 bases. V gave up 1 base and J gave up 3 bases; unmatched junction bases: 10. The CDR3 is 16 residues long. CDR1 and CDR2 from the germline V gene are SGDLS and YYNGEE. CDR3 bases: TGTGCCAGCAGCGTAAATGAGAACGGGGGGAACTACGAGCAGTACTTC. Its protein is CASSVNENGGNYEQYF.

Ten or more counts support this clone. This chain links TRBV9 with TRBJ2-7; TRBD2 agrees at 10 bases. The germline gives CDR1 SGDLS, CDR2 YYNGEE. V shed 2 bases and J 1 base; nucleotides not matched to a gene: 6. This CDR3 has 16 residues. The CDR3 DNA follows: TGTGCCAGCAGCGTGAGCTCTAGCGGGGGTTCCTACGAGCAGTACTTC. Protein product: CASSVSSSGGSYEQYF.

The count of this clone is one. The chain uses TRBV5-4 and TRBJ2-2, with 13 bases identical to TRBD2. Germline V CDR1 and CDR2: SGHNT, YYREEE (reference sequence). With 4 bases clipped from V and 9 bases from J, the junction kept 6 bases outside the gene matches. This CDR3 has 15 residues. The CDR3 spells CASSLGTSGVRELFF. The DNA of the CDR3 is TGTGCCAGCAGCCTAGGGACTAGCGGGGTTAGGGAGCTGTTTTTT.

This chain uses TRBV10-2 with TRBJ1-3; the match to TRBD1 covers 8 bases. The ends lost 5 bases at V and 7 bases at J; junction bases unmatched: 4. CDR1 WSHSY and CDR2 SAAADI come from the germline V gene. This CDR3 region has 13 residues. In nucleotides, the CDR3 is TGCGCCAGCAGTACGGACAGGGCGAACACCATATATTTT. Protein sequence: CASSTDRANTIYF.

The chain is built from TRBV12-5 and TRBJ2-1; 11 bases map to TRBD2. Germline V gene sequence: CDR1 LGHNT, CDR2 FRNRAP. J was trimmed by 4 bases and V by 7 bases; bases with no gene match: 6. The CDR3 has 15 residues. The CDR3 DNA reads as TGTGCTAGTGACCCCGGACTAGCGGGTTACAATGAGCAGTTCTTC. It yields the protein CASDPGLAGYNEQFF.

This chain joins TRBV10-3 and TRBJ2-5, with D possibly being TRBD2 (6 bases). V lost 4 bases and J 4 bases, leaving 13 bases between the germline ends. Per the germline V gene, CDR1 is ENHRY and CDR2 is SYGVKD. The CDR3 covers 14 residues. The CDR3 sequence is CAISGGGGAETQYF. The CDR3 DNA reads TGTGCCATCAGTGGAGGTGGAGGGGCAGAGACCCAGTACTTC.

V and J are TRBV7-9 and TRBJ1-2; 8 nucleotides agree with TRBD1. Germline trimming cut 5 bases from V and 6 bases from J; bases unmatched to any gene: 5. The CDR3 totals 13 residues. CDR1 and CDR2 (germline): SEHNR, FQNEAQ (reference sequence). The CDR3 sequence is CASSPDRGDGYTF. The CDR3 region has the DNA TGTGCCAGCAGCCCTGACAGGGGAGATGGCTACACCTTC.

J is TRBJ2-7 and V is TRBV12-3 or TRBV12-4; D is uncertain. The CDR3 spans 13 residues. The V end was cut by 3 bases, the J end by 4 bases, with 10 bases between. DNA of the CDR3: TGTGCCAGCAGTTTGTCGCCCGGGTACGAGCAGTACTTC. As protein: CASSLSPGYEQYF.

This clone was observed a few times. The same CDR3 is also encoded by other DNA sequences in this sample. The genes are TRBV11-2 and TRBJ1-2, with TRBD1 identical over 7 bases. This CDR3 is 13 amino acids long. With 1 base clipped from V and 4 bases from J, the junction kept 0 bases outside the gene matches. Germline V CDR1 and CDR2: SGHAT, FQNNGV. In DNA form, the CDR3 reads TGTGCCAGCAGCTTAGCAGGGGGCTATGGCTACACCTTC. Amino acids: CASSLAGGYGYTF. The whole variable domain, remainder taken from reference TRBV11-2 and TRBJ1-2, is EAGVAQSPRYKIIEKRQSVAFWCNPISGHATLYWYQQILGQGPKLLIQFQNNGVVDDSQLPKDRFSAERLKGVDSTLKIQPAKLEDSAVYLCASSLAGGYGYTFGSGTRLTVV.